The rows below give T cell receptor beta chains drawn from one sample of a study of graft-versus-host responses after intestinal transplantation. This table comes from immunoSEQ multiplex PCR, and its TCRdb copy is limited to in-frame clones, with some not included. Of some 13,000 clones in the sample, around 70% were seen once. The sample here was ileum tissue, taken 16 days after intestinal transplant. These receptors all come from a human patient who received an intestinal transplant, so some T cells may come from the graft donor. Both conserved end residues are part of each CDR3. D genes are given only for firm matches. Size is stated for part of the rows, as once, few or many counts, or as a class when the clone is expanded.

TRBJ2-1,few,TRBV7-2,-,TGTGCCAGCAGCGAGGAGGGGACTCTACCCAATGAGCAGTTCTTC,CASSEEGTLPNEQFF
TRBJ1-2,-,TRBV10-3,TRBD1,TGTGCCATCAGGGGACAGGGCCTTAACTATGGCTACACCTTC,CAIRGQGLNYGYTF
TRBJ2-1,-,TRBV10-3,TRBD1,TGTGCCACCGGACAGGCCGTTTACAATGAGCAGTTCTTC,CATGQAVYNEQFF
TRBJ1-4,-,TRBV4-3,-,TGCGCCAGCAGCCAATCGCTCCCGGGGGAAAAACTGTTTTTT,CASSQSLPGEKLFF
TRBJ1-6,-,TRBV6-1,-,TGTGCCAGCAGTGCCCGGACTGAGTCACCCCTCCACTTT,CASSARTESPLHF
TRBJ2-3,-,TRBV9,-,TGTGCCAGCAGCGTAGAGAGGCAGGGTAGTGGCACAGATACGCAGTATTTT,CASSVERQGSGTDTQYF
TRBJ2-7,-,TRBV7-8,-,TGTGCCAGCAGCACGGGACAACTCGACGAGCAGTACTTC,CASSTGQLDEQYF
TRBJ2-1,-,TRBV13,-,TGTGCCAGCAGCGAACAGGGCACTGAGCAGTTCTTC,CASSEQGTEQFF
TRBJ2-7,-,TRBV5-1,TRBD1,TGCGCCAGCAGCTCGACAGGGGGAACCTACGAGCAGTACTTC,CASSSTGGTYEQYF
TRBJ1-5,-,TRBV29-1,TRBD1,TGCAGCGTGACTGGACAGGGCGGCAATCAGCCCCAGCATTTT,CSVTGQGGNQPQHF
TRBJ2-1,-,TRBV6-5,-,TGTGCCAGCACCCCACGGACAGCGGGAAACAATGAGCAGTTCTTC,CASTPRTAGNNEQFF
TRBJ2-7,-,TRBV6-1,-,TGTGCCAGCACATCTCCACCGGAGTCCTACGAGCAGTACTTC,CASTSPPESYEQYF
TRBJ2-1,-,TRBV27,TRBD2,TGTGCCAGCAGTGTACTAGCGGGGGCCTACAATGAGCAGTTCTTC,CASSVLAGAYNEQFF
TRBJ1-5,-,TRBV6-6,TRBD1,TGTGCCAGCAGTTGGACAGGGGTTGGGAGTCAGCCCCAGCATTTT,CASSWTGVGSQPQHF
TRBJ1-2,once,TRBV5-6,TRBD1,TGTGCCAGCAGTTCAGGGGGTAAGGACTATGGCTACACCTTC,CASSSGGKDYGYTF
TRBJ2-7,-,TRBV7-2,-,TGTGCCAGCAGCCCGGTTGGTGTCTCCTACGAGCAGTACTTC,CASSPVGVSYEQYF
TRBJ1-5,-,TRBV10-3,-,TGTGCCATCAGTGGCGGAGGGATTCAGCCCCAGCATTTT,CAISGGGIQPQHF
TRBJ2-2,-,TRBV10-3,TRBD1,TGTGCCATCACCATGACAGGGGGCAAAAGCACCGGGGAGCTGTTTTTT,CAITMTGGKSTGELFF
TRBJ1-1,-,TRBV30,TRBD1,TGTGCCTGGAGTGTACAGGGGGACACTGAAGCTTTCTTT,CAWSVQGDTEAFF
TRBJ2-1,-,TRBV29-1,-,TGCAGCGTTGTGGGGGGACCCCACCACTCCTACAATGAGCAGTTCTTC,CSVVGGPHHSYNEQFF
TRBJ2-1,-,TRBV4-1,TRBD1,TGCGCCAGCAGCCAGCCGGGACAGGTTAATGAGCAGTTCTTC,CASSQPGQVNEQFF
TRBJ1-4,few,TRBV7-9,-,TGTGCCAGCAGCCCCCGGGGAGGGTCGGATGAAAAACTGTTTTTT,CASSPRGGSDEKLFF
TRBJ2-7,-,TRBV11-2,TRBD1,TGTGCCAGCAGCTTAGTCAGGGGGCAAAGGGAGCAGTACTTC,CASSLVRGQREQYF
TRBJ2-7,-,TRBV6-1,-,TGTGCCAGCAGTGGACCCGGGACAACCTCCTACGAGCAGTACTTC,CASSGPGTTSYEQYF
TRBJ2-1,-,TRBV5-8,-,TGTGCCAGCAGCCGTCTAGCGAAATGGAATGAGCAGTTCTTC,CASSRLAKWNEQFF
TRBJ2-7,-,TRBV7-9,TRBD1,TGTGCCAGCAGCTTTAGACAGGGCCTCGAGCAGTACTTC,CASSFRQGLEQYF
TRBJ2-7,-,TRBV7-9,-,TGTGCCAGCAGCTCAGGATTAAGGGGGTACTCCTACGAGCAGTACTTC,CASSSGLRGYSYEQYF
TRBJ2-5,-,TRBV7-9,-,TGTGCCAGCAGCTCCTCCAACGGGGCGGCGGGGCAGGAGTACTTC,CASSSSNGAAGQEYF
TRBJ2-3,-,TRBV30,-,TGTGCCTGGAGTGTGGTAGCCCGCACAGATACGCAGTATTTT,CAWSVVARTDTQYF
TRBJ1-3,-,TRBV5-1,-,TGCGCCAGCAGCTTTCAGGGGTATGGAAACACCATATATTTT,CASSFQGYGNTIYF
TRBJ2-3,-,TRBV15,-,TGTGCCACCAGCAGAGTCCCTCGAGAGCGTAAAAGCACAGATACGCAGTATTTT,CATSRVPRERKSTDTQYF
TRBJ1-2,few,TRBV4-1,TRBD1,TGCGCCAGCAGAAAGACAGGGGGCTGGAATTATGGCTACACCTTC,CASRKTGGWNYGYTF
TRBJ1-3,-,TRBV6-1,-,TGTGCCAGCAGATTCCAGGGAAACACCATATATTTT,CASRFQGNTIYF
TRBJ1-2,few,TRBV5-4,-,TGTGCCAGCAGCTTGGCCGGGGGGAGGTTGGGCTACACCTTC,CASSLAGGRLGYTF
TRBJ1-2,once,TRBV11-2,TRBD1,TGTGCCAGCAGCTCGGAGGGGGACAGGGGACAGTCGGGCTATGGCTACACCTTC,CASSSEGDRGQSGYGYTF
TRBJ2-7,-,TRBV5-3,-,TGTGCCCGAGGCGAAAGAGGTAGTTTCAGCGAGCAGTACTTC,CARGERGSFSEQYF
TRBJ1-2,-,TRBV5-3,-,TGTGCCAGAAGACCTAGGCAGGACACCAAAAAGGATGGCTACACCTTC,CARRPRQDTKKDGYTF
TRBJ2-6,-,TRBV25-1,-,TGTGCCGTTCCTCCTCTAGGTACTGGGGCCAACGTCCTGACTTTC,CAVPPLGTGANVLTF
TRBJ1-5,-,TRBV30,TRBD1,TGTGCCTGGAGTTCGACAGGGAGAATTCAGCCCCAGCATTTT,CAWSSTGRIQPQHF
TRBJ2-1,-,TRBV29-1,TRBD2,TGCAGCGTGCCGGGACTAGCGGGGAACAATGAGCAGTTCTTC,CSVPGLAGNNEQFF
TRBJ2-7,-,TRBV19,TRBD2,TGTGCCAGTAGTATATCTAGCGGGAGTTTCTACGAGCAGTACTTC,CASSISSGSFYEQYF
TRBJ2-7,-,TRBV2,-,TGTGCCAGCAAGGAGGCCACCTACGAGCAGTACTTC,CASKEATYEQYF
TRBJ2-1,-,TRBV5-6,TRBD2,TGTGCCAGCAGCTTGGATATAGCGGGGGGCCGGGGACCCTACAATGAGCAGTTCTTC,CASSLDIAGGRGPYNEQFF
TRBJ1-2,-,TRBV4-3,TRBD1,TGCGCCAGCAGCCAACAAGCGGGGGACAGGGGATACTATGGCTACACCTTC,CASSQQAGDRGYYGYTF
TRBJ2-3,-,TRBV30,-,TGTGCCTGGAGTGGCGGCGGGTTCATAGATACGCAGTATTTT,CAWSGGGFIDTQYF
TRBJ1-1,-,TRBV30,-,TGTGCCTGGAGGTGGGCGATGAACACTGAAGCTTTCTTT,CAWRWAMNTEAFF
TRBJ1-3,-,TRBV5-1,-,TGCGCCAGCAGCATCCGAGGACAGCCCTCCGTGTGGAGCATATATTTT,CASSIRGQPSVWSIYF